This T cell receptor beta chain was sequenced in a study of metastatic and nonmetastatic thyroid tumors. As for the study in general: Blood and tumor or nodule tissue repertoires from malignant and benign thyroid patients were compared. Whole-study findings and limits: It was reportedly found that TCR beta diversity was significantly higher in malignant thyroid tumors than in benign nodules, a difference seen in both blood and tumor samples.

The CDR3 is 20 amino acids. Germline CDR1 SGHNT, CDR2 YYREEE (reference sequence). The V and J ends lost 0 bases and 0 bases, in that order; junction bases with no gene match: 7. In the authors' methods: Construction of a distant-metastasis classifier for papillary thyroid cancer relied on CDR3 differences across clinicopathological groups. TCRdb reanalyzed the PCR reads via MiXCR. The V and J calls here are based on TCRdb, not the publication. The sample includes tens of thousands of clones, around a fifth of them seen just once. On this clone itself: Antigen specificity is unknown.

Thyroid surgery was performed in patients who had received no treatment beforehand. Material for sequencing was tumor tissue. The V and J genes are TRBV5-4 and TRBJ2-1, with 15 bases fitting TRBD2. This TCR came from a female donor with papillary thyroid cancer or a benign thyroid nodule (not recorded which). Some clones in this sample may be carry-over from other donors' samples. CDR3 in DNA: TGTGCCAGCAGCTTGGCAGGACTAGCGGGAGGGTCTAGCTCCTACAATGAGCAGTTCTTC. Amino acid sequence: CASSLAGLAGGSSSYNEQFF.